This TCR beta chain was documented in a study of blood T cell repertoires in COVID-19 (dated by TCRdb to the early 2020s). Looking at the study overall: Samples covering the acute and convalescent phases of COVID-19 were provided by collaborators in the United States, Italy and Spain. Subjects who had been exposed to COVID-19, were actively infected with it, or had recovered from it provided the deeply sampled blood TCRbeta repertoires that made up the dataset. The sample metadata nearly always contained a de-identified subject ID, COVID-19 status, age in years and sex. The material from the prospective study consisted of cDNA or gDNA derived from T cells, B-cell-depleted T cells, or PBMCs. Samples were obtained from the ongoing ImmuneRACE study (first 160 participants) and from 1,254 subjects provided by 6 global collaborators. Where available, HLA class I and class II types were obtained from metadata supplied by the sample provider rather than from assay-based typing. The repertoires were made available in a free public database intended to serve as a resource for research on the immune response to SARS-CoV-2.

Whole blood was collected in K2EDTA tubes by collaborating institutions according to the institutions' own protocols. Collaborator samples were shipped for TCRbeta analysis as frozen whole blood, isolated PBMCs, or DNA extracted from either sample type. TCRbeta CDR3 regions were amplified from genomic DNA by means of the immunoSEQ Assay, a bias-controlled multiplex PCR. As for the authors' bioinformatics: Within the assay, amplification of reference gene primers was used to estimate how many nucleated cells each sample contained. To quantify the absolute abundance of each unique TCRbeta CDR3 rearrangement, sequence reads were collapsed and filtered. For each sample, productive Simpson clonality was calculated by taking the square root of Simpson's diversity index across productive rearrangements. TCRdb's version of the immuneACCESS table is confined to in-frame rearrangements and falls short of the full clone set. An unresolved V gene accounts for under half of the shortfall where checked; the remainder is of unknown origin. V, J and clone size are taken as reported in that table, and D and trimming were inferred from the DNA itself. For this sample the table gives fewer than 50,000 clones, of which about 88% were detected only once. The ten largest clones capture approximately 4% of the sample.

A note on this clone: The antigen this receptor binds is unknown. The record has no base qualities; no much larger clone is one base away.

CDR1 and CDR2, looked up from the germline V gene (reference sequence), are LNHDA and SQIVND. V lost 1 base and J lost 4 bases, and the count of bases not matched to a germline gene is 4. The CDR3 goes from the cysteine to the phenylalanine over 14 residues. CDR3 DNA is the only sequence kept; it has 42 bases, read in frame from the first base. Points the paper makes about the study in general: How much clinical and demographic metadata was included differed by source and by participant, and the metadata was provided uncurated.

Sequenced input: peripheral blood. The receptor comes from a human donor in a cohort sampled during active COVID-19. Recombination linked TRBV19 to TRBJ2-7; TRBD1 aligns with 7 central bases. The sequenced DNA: TGTGCCAGTAGTATAGGACAGGGCGCTTACGAGCAGTACTTC. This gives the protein CASSIGQGAYEQYF. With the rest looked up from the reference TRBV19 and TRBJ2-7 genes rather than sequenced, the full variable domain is DGGITQSPKYLFRKEGQNVTLSCEQNLNHDAMYWYRQDPGQGLRLIYYSQIVNDFQKGDIAEGYSVSREKKESFPLTVTSAQKNPTAFYLCASSIGQGAYEQYFGPGTRLTVT.